These 7 T cell receptor beta chains were sequenced from one sample in a study of blood T cell repertoires in COVID-19. Measured with immunoSEQ multiplex PCR; TCRdb has only the in-frame clones, and not every one. This sample has roughly 150,000 clones; 65% to 85% occur once, and the top ten carry around 5.1%. Sequencing was done on a sample of PBMCs or T cells enriched from blood (not recorded which). Every receptor here comes from a man in his 70s who had been exposed to COVID-19.

This clone was recorded once. The J gene is TRBJ1-1, the V gene TRBV19, with D unclear. The CDR3 covers 12 residues. Per germline, CDR1 LNHDA and CDR2 SQIVND (reference sequence). Trimming pared 7 bases from V and 1 base from J, leaving 7 bases between. Here the CDR3 DNA reads TGTGCCAGTAACAGACAGAACACTGAAGCTTTCTTT. It is translated as CASNRQNTEAFF.

The rearrangement links TRBV5-1 to TRBJ2-7; TRBD1 might be the D (6 bases). The CDR3 extends over 14 amino acids. Trimming took off 6 bases at V and 4 bases at J, with 17 bases between the two ends. CDR1 is SGHRS, CDR2 YFSETQ, per germline. This CDR3 is CASKTRTEVYEQYF. The DNA for the CDR3 is TGCGCCAGCAAAACTCGGACAGAAGTTTACGAGCAGTACTTC.

CDR3 sequence: CATSEGVYQPQHF. DNA for the CDR3: TGTGCCACCTCTGAAGGGGTCTATCAGCCCCAGCATTTT. The rearrangement uses TRBV2 and TRBJ1-5; a possible D gene is TRBD1 (5 bases). This CDR3 is built from 13 residues. V was clipped by 10 bases and J by 5 bases, with 15 bases between them. Germline V gives CDR1 SNHLY, CDR2 FYNNEI.

The rearrangement links TRBV28 to TRBJ2-7; 9 nucleotides align to TRBD2. The CDR3 consists of 14 residues. V gave up 6 bases and J gave up 2 bases; unmatched junction bases: 5. The germline V gene has CDR1 MDHEN and CDR2 SYDVKM. CDR3: CASRSPSGTYEQYF. The CDR3 bases are TGTGCCAGCAGGAGCCCTAGCGGGACCTACGAGCAGTACTTC. The full variable domain, completed using reference TRBV28 and TRBJ2-7, is DVKVTQSSRYLVKRTGEKVFLECVQDMDHENMFWYRQDPGLGLRLIYFSYDVKMKEKGDIPEGYSVSREKKERFSLILESASTNQTSMYLCASRSPSGTYEQYFGPGTRLTVT.

A few counts support this clone. The V gene is TRBV5-4, the J gene TRBJ1-2, with TRBD1 matching 12 bases. The CDR3 covers 16 residues. Unmatched junction bases numbered 11, after V lost 3 bases and J lost 8 bases. From germline, CDR1 is SGHNT and CDR2 YYREEE (reference sequence). The DNA of the CDR3 is TGTGCCAGCAGCTCTCCCGGGGACAGGGGGCAGTGGGGCTACACCTTC. It specifies CASSSPGDRGQWGYTF.

The V gene is TRBV28, the J gene TRBJ2-3; no clear D gene. Per germline, CDR1 MDHEN and CDR2 SYDVKM. The CDR3 loop spans 13 amino acids. V was cut by 6 bases and J by 4 bases, with 11 bases left in between. The CDR3 coding sequence is TGTGCCAGCAGCCCCTCCCCCCCAGATACGCAGTATTTT. Residues: CASSPSPPDTQYF. Filled out from reference TRBV28 and TRBJ2-3, the complete variable domain reads DVKVTQSSRYLVKRTGEKVFLECVQDMDHENMFWYRQDPGLGLRLIYFSYDVKMKEKGDIPEGYSVSREKKERFSLILESASTNQTSMYLCASSPSPPDTQYFGPGTRLTVL.

The J gene is TRBJ1-2, the V gene TRBV19, with TRBD1 matching over 7 bases. V trimming: 6 bases; J trimming: 8 bases; junction bases outside the gene matches: 12. CDR1 is LNHDA, CDR2 SQIVND, per germline (reference sequence). The CDR3 is made up of 14 amino acids. The CDR3 DNA is TGTGCCAGTAGCCCAGGGACAGCGACCTGGGGCTACACCTTC. Encoded protein: CASSPGTATWGYTF.